This TCR beta chain was sequenced for a study of radiation and T cells in renal cell carcinoma (dated by TCRdb to the early 2020s). As for the study more broadly: Samples came from a clinical trial, in which primary renal cell carcinomas received 15 Gy stereotactic body radiation therapy followed by nephrectomy 4 weeks later. In the approximately 58 samples combined, 4,016,671 unique CDR3 nucleotide sequences were found, encoding 2 million to 3 million unique CDR3 amino acid sequences. A total of roughly 53 samples underwent TCR beta sequencing, made up of about 26 tumors and about 27 peripheral blood samples.

Germline trimming: 6 bases from V, 2 bases from J; junction bases outside gene matches: 2. The CDR3 sequence holds 15 residues, the cysteine and phenylalanine included. CDR3 DNA only is kept here, 45 bases in frame from base 1. The germline V gene (reference sequence) provides CDR1 MNHNY and CDR2 SVGAGI. On this clone: This clone's antigen is unknown. No qualities accompany the bases; no much larger clone lies one base away.

Taken with the paper, the label for time point translates to: blood 2 weeks post-SBRT. The treatment or condition label for this specimen denotes: 15 Gy SBRT to primary tumor, nephrectomy 4 weeks later. To track tumor-enriched clonotypes, serial peripheral blood was sampled from radiation-treated patients at baseline and at 2 weeks and 4 weeks after SBRT. Every patient had renal cell carcinoma of clear cell pathology. Genomic DNA for TCR sequencing was prepared using the QIAamp DNA Blood Mini Kit (Qiagen). Only samples passing all quality control checks were included in the analyses. The immunoSEQ kit was used, according to the manufacturer's recommendations, to generate TCR beta libraries from genomic DNA. To prepare libraries, a first multiplex PCR with proprietary primers was run, followed by a second PCR that added unique barcodes, and a bead cleanup was done after each round. A kit-provided positive control reaction and a negative control reaction were included in every sample batch. The final libraries were assessed on an Agilent 4200 TapeStation D1000 ScreenTape, pooled by volume, and quantified by qPCR. Sequencing was performed on an Illumina NextSeq500 using a MidOutput 150-cycle cartridge, with 156 Read1 cycles, 15 Index1 cycles, and the kit custom primers. The pooled library was loaded at approximately 0.97 pM with around 22% PhiX control spiked in. In the authors' own workflow: Vendor-processed data were analyzed in R, and a clonotype was defined as all T cells sharing the same CDR3 nucleotide sequence. For clone abundance analyses, frequencies were normalized to the 10,000 most abundant clones in each sample. Public T cell clones, which averaged fewer than five per sample, were excluded before analysis. Tumor-enriched and baseline blood-enriched clonotypes were defined by at least a 32-fold difference in abundance between compartments. A beta-binomial differential abundance model was applied to find clonotypes that expanded or contracted between blood time points. Tumor-blood repertoire similarity was measured with the Baroni-Urbani and Buser coefficient, and group comparisons used two-tailed Wilcoxon tests in R. TCRdb stores this immuneACCESS table with in-frame sequences only. Part of the clones is absent; in the studies checked, under half of the shortfall reflects unresolved V genes, and no reason is known for the rest. The V and J calls and clone size were taken over from that table, and D and trimming were inferred from the DNA. The sample has roughly 130,000 clones on record, more than 70% of them singletons. Of the sample, 4.5% to 7.5% falls within the top ten clones.

What the study reported, not specific to this receptor: Effects of radiation dose or scheduling on the TCR repertoire could not be addressed with the single-armed trial design. Because pretreatment tumor biopsies were not available, the study could not determine whether clonotypes were already present within the tumor at baseline. Dynamics of the blood repertoire were not tracked past 4 weeks after treatment. Top tumor clonotypes rose in blood from baseline to 2 weeks post-radiation, then contracted by 4 weeks, suggesting transient expansion of tumor-resident clones.

Here the sequenced sample was blood, taken from a patient whose treatment included radiotherapy and nephrectomy. The V gene is TRBV6-6 and the J gene is TRBJ1-6; TRBD1 agrees with 9 junctional bases. The source of this sequence is a woman in her seventies with renal cell carcinoma. At the DNA level, the sequence is TGTGCCAGCAGGGGACAGGGCGCCTATAATTCACCCCTCCACTTT. The encoded protein is CASRGQGAYNSPLHF.